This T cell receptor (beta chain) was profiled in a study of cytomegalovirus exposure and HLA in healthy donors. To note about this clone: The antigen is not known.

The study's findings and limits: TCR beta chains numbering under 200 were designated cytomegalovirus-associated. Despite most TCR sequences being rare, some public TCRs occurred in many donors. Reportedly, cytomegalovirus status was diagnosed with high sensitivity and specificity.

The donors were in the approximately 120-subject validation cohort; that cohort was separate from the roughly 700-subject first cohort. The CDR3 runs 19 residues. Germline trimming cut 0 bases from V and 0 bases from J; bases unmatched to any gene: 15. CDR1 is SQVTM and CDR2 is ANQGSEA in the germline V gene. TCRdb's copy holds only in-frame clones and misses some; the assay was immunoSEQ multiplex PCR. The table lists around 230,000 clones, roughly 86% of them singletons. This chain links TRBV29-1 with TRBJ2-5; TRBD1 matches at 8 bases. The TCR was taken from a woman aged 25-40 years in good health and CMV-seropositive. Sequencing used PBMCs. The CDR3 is CSVEDIETGDPSYQETQYF. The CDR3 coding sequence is TGCAGCGTTGAAGATATCGAGACAGGGGATCCGTCTTACCAAGAGACCCAGTACTTC.